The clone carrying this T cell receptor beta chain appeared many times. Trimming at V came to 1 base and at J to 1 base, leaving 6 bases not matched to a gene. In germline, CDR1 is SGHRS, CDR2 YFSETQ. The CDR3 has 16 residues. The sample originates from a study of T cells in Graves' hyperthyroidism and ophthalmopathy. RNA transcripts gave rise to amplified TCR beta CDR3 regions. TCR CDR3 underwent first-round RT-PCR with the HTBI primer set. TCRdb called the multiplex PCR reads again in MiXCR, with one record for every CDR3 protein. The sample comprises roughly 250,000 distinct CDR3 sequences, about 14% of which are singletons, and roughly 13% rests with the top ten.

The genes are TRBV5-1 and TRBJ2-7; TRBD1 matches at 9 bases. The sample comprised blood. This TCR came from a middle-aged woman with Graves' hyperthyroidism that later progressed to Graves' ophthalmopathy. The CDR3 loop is CASSLTGTGHSYEQYF. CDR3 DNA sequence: TGCGCCAGCAGCTTGACCGGGACAGGGCATTCCTACGAGCAGTACTTC.